The 9 T cell receptor beta chains presented below share a single source sample, sequenced in a study of T cells in Graves' hyperthyroidism and ophthalmopathy. Amplified TCR beta CDR3 regions came from RNA transcripts. HTBI primers were used for first-round RT-PCR of the TCR CDR3. TCRdb ran MiXCR on the multiplex PCR reads and lists one entry per CDR3 protein. The sample lists under 550,000 distinct CDR3 sequences, roughly an eighth occurring once. The sequencing sample was made of blood. The receptors derive from a woman younger than 35 with Graves' hyperthyroidism.

CDR3 bases: TGTGCCAGCAGCGCCGGGACTAGCGGGAGGGCCCAGTACGAGCAGTACTTC. Encoded protein: CASSAGTSGRAQYEQYF. This sequence joins TRBV6-2 or TRBV6-3 and TRBJ2-7; TRBD2 matches at 16 bases. Germline V gene lookup returns CDR1 MNHEY and CDR2 SVGEGT. V lost 6 bases, J lost 4 bases, and 9 bases stayed unmatched. This CDR3 has 17 residues.

The V gene is TRBV29-1, the J gene TRBJ2-7; TRBD2 matches at 10 bases. The germline V gene encodes CDR1 SQVTM and CDR2 ANQGSEA. The CDR3 has 15 amino acids. Unmatched junction bases numbered 11, after V lost 4 bases and J lost 5 bases. The CDR3 DNA is TGCAGCGTTGTTATTCTAGCGGGAGATGTCCACGAGCAGTACTTC. Residues: CSVVILAGDVHEQYF.

The sample holds many counts of this clonotype. The V call is TRBV7-2, the J call TRBJ2-7; no firm D call. V was cut by 5 bases and J by 0 bases, with 14 bases left in between. The germline V gene has CDR1 SGHTA and CDR2 FQGNSA. This CDR3 contains 15 residues. The CDR3 loop reads CASSPSNVFSYEQYF. DNA for the CDR3: TGTGCCAGCAGCCCGTCAAACGTCTTCTCCTACGAGCAGTACTTC.

The chain has TRBV27 and TRBJ2-1; the match to TRBD2 covers 11 bases. V trimming: 3 bases; J trimming: 7 bases; junction bases outside the gene matches: 8. CDR3 size: 16 residues. Germline V gene sequence: CDR1 MNHEY, CDR2 SMNVEV (reference sequence). This CDR3 is CASSFLTSGMGNEQFF. Here the CDR3 DNA reads TGTGCCAGCAGTTTCCTGACTAGCGGGATGGGTAATGAGCAGTTCTTC.

The V and J genes are TRBV15 and TRBJ2-1, with D possibly being TRBD1 or TRBD2 (5 bases each). The V and J ends lost 0 bases and 8 bases respectively, with 20 bases between them. CDR1 LNHNV and CDR2 YYDKDF come from the germline V gene (reference sequence). The CDR3 loop spans 17 amino acids. The CDR3 bases are TGTGCCACCAGCAGAGAGGCTTGGGGGAGCGGACTCCATGAGCAGTTCTTC. It yields the protein CATSREAWGSGLHEQFF.

This clonotype was counted at least ten times. This chain uses TRBV3-1 with TRBJ1-3; no clear D. CDR1 LGHDT and CDR2 YNNKEL come from the germline V gene (reference sequence). Deletions cut 0 bases from V and 4 bases from J, with 10 bases between. The CDR3 consists of 15 residues. CDR3 loop: CASSQELGVGNTIYF. CDR3 nucleotides: TGTGCCAGCAGCCAAGAGCTGGGAGTGGGAAACACCATATATTTT.

Concerning this clonotype: A much larger clone sits a single nucleotide away, making a read error possible. V and J are TRBV27 and TRBJ2-7, with TRBD1 matching 8 bases. Germline trimming cut 3 bases from V and 7 bases from J; bases unmatched to any gene: 8. The CDR3 extends over 14 amino acids. Germline CDR1 and CDR2: MNHEY and SMNVEV (reference sequence). Here the CDR3 reads CASSLETGGQEQYF. CDR3 bases: TGTGCCAGCAGTTTGGAAACAGGGGGGCAGGAGCAGTACTTC.

This clonotype appeared many times. The chain joins TRBV2 to TRBJ1-1; no definite D call. This CDR3 spans 12 amino acids. Germline CDR1 and CDR2: SNHLY and FYNNEI. V dropped 4 bases and J dropped 1 base, with 4 bases sitting between them. The CDR3 region has the DNA TGTGCCAGCAGTGTACAGAACACTGAAGCTTTCTTT. It yields the protein CASSVQNTEAFF. Full variable domain (outside the CDR3, taken from reference TRBV2 and TRBJ1-1): EPEVTQTPSHQVTQMGQEVILRCVPISNHLYFYWYRQILGQKVEFLVSFYNNEISEKSEIFDDQFSVERPDGSNFTLKIRSTKLEDSAMYFCASSVQNTEAFFGQGTRLTVV.

The rearrangement links TRBV9 to TRBJ1-3, with D perhaps matching TRBD1 (6 bases). The germline V and J ends were trimmed by 6 bases and 4 bases, with 11 bases remaining between them. The V gene's germline CDR1 is SGDLS and CDR2 YYNGEE. The CDR3 is made up of 13 amino acids. The CDR3, as DNA: TGTGCCAGCACCCAGGGGACAGGAAACACCATATATTTT. It translates to CASTQGTGNTIYF.